What follows are 18 T cell receptor beta chains derived from one specimen sequenced in a study of T cell repertoires in cytomegalovirus infection. TCRdb ran MiXCR on the reads and lists one entry per CDR3 protein. The table has hundreds of thousands of distinct CDR3 sequences, roughly 36% seen once. Antigen specificity for these receptors is unknown. The specimen comprised cultured PBMCs, sampled from culture after CMV antigen stimulation. The receptors come from a human donor in good health (CMV status not recorded). Some clones in this sample may be carry-over from other donors' samples.

The chain employs TRBV4-1 and TRBJ1-4; maybe TRBD1 (5 bases). Germline CDR1 reads MGHRA; CDR2 reads YSYEKL. The ends were cut back, 5 bases at V and 0 bases at J, with 13 bases in the middle. The CDR3 spans 16 residues. CDR3 sequence reads: CASSLGEIATNEKLFF. The CDR3 DNA is TGCGCCAGCAGCTTGGGGGAGATTGCAACTAATGAAAAACTGTTTTTT.

This clonotype was detected only once. CDR3 bases: TGTGCCAGCAGTTTATGGGCTGATTATGGCTACACCTTC. It specifies CASSLWADYGYTF. J is TRBJ1-2 and V is TRBV28; D ambiguous. This CDR3 is built from 13 residues. Germline V CDR1 and CDR2: MDHEN, SYDVKM. The V and J ends lost 0 bases and 5 bases respectively, with 7 bases between them.

This chain connects TRBV11-3 to TRBJ2-7, with TRBD1 matching 11 bases. Trimming cost V 3 bases and J 6 bases; bases outside gene matches: 1. This CDR3 region has 13 residues. CDR1 is SGHNT, CDR2 YENEEA, per germline. This chain's CDR3 is CASSFGTGGEQYV. As DNA, the CDR3 is TGTGCCAGCAGCTTCGGGACAGGGGGCGAGCAGTACGTC.

The chain carries TRBV28 and TRBJ2-3, with 9 positions matching TRBD2. Germline-derived CDR1 and CDR2 are MDHEN and SYDVKM. The junction had 16 bases not matched to a gene; V was cut back by 8 bases and J by 4 bases. This CDR3 spans 17 amino acids. CDR3 sequence reads: CASGGVKGTSSPDTQYF. The CDR3 DNA is TGTGCCAGCGGGGGCGTAAAAGGGACTAGCAGCCCAGATACGCAGTATTTT.

This clonotype turned up a few times. The V call is TRBV7-9, the J call TRBJ2-3; D remains unclear. The CDR3 runs 15 residues. The ends were cut back, 7 bases at V and 3 bases at J, with 17 bases in the middle. Germline V gene sequence: CDR1 SEHNR, CDR2 FQNEAQ (reference sequence). DNA of the CDR3: TGTGCCAGCACCTTGTTGGCACAGAGTACAGATACGCAGTATTTT. Translated, it gives CASTLLAQSTDTQYF.

The V gene is TRBV10-3, the J gene TRBJ2-1; 8 bases agree with TRBD2. This CDR3 spans 14 amino acids. Trimming took 11 bases from V and 10 from J; bases not matched to a gene: 16. Germline CDR1 ENHRY, CDR2 SYGVKD. As DNA, the CDR3 is TGTGCCCCACAGACGGGTCGGGAGGGCCTAGAGCAGTTCTTC. Its translation is CAPQTGREGLEQFF.

This clonotype was detected a few times. V usage is TRBV6-1 and J usage is TRBJ1-5, with D hard to call. The V and J ends lost 3 bases and 7 bases respectively, with 13 bases between them. The CDR3 sequence is 14 residues long. Germline V lookup: CDR1 MNHNS, CDR2 SASEGT. The CDR3 protein is CASSEGSEGQPQHF. The DNA for the CDR3 is TGTGCCAGCAGTGAGGGGTCTGAGGGCCAGCCCCAGCATTTT.

This clonotype appeared a few times. The V and J genes are TRBV5-1 and TRBJ2-7; TRBD2 matches at 9 bases. CDR3 length: 15 residues. Losses at the gene ends were 0 bases for V and 7 bases for J; bases not matched to a gene: 8. Germline values: CDR1 SGHRS, CDR2 YFSETQ. The CDR3 DNA reads TGCGCCAGCAGCTTGGAGGCTAGCGGGGTAGGGGAGCAGTACTTC. Translation gives CASSLEASGVGEQYF. The complete variable domain, with remaining parts taken from reference TRBV5-1 and TRBJ2-7, reads KAGVTQTPRYLIKTRGQQVTLSCSPISGHRSVSWYQQTPGQGLQFLFEYFSETQRNKGNFPGRFSGRQFSNSRSEMNVSTLELGDSALYLCASSLEASGVGEQYFGPGTRLTVT.

This clonotype was detected only a few times. The rearrangement joins TRBV7-2 to TRBJ1-1; maybe TRBD1 (5 bases). Germline assignment: CDR1 SGHTA and CDR2 FQGNSA. The CDR3 runs to 14 residues. The germline V and J ends were trimmed by 6 bases and 2 bases, with 13 bases remaining between them. The DNA of the CDR3 is TGTGCCAGCAGGACCTCATGGGGCAACACTGAAGCTTTCTTT. Its translation: CASRTSWGNTEAFF. The variable domain in full, with the rest retrieved from reference TRBV7-2 and TRBJ1-1, is GAGVSQSPSNKVTEKGKDVELRCDPISGHTALYWYRQSLGQGLEFLIYFQGNSAPDKSGLPSDRFSAERTGGSVSTLTIQRTQQEDSAVYLCASRTSWGNTEAFFGQGTRLTVV.

This clonotype was counted a single time. The rearrangement uses TRBV12-5 and TRBJ1-1, with D uncertain. Germline V gene sequence: CDR1 LGHNT, CDR2 FRNRAP. Trimming removed 0 bases at V and 0 bases at J, with 11 bases between. The CDR3 sequence is 16 residues long. CDR3 region: CASGLVLTGMNTEAFF. DNA for the CDR3: TGTGCTAGTGGTTTGGTACTCACCGGGATGAACACTGAAGCTTTCTTT.

The chain couples TRBV5-5 to TRBJ2-4; D possibly corresponds to TRBD1 (5 bases). Deletions cut 4 bases from V and 6 bases from J, with 17 bases between. CDR1 is SGHKS, CDR2 YYEKEE, per germline (reference sequence). This CDR3 contains 15 residues. This CDR3 reads CASSPSWGAPNIQYF. In DNA, the CDR3 is TGTGCCAGCAGCCCCTCTTGGGGCGCCCCAAACATTCAGTACTTC.

V is TRBV7-2 and J is TRBJ2-4; perhaps TRBD1 as D (6 bases). The germline gives CDR1 SGHTA, CDR2 FQGNSA. Deletions cut 0 bases from V and 9 bases from J, with 15 bases between. The CDR3 covers 15 residues. The CDR3 sequence is CASSLAGRRRGIQYF. CDR3 DNA sequence: TGTGCCAGCAGCTTAGCCGGTCGGCGCAGGGGCATTCAGTACTTC.

This clonotype has just a few counts. In DNA form, the CDR3 reads TGTGCCAGCAGTCTTTGGACAGGGGGAACGGTCGAGCAGTACTTC. Protein: CASSLWTGGTVEQYF. The V call is TRBV27, the J call TRBJ2-7, with 10 bases that match TRBD1. There are 15 residues in the CDR3. CDR1 MNHEY and CDR2 SMNVEV come from the germline V gene (reference sequence). V was clipped by 5 bases and J by 6 bases; unmatched bases: 10.

This clonotype has more than one count but fewer than ten. This rearrangement joins TRBV12-5 to TRBJ1-1; D is undetermined. Trimming removed 1 base at V and 2 bases at J, with 23 bases between. Germline V CDR1 and CDR2: LGHNT, FRNRAP. The CDR3 runs to 19 residues. The CDR3 DNA reads as TGTGCTAGTGGTTTGGGTGGGAAGGGAGCCCCCGGACTAAACACTGAAGCTTTCTTT. Its protein is CASGLGGKGAPGLNTEAFF.

V usage is TRBV6-2 or TRBV6-3 and J usage is TRBJ1-2; D call uncertain. Deletions cut 2 bases from V and 4 bases from J, with 11 bases between. The CDR3 loop spans 14 amino acids. Germline CDR1 is MNHEY and CDR2 is SVGEGT. The CDR3 reads CASSYPDSSYGYTF. The DNA for the CDR3 is TGTGCCAGCAGTTACCCCGACTCCAGCTATGGCTACACCTTC.

The gene calls are TRBV10-3 and TRBJ2-4, with TRBD2 as a possible D gene (5 bases). V lost 10 bases and J lost 6, with 22 bases in between. Germline CDR1 reads ENHRY; CDR2 reads SYGVKD. CDR3 length equals 15 residues. The CDR3 nucleotides are TGTGCCACCTCATCAGCAGCCGGGGTGGTAAACATTCAGTACTTC. The encoded protein is CATSSAAGVVNIQYF.

The genes are TRBV20-1 and TRBJ1-3, with D maybe TRBD1 (6 bases). Germline CDR1 and CDR2: DFQATT and SNEGSKA (reference sequence). The CDR3 extends over 13 amino acids. Trimming took off 3 bases at V and 4 bases at J, with 10 bases between the two ends. CDR3 coding DNA: TGCAGTGCTAGGAGGGGGGCAGGAAACACCATATATTTT. Encoded protein: CSARRGAGNTIYF.

The chain employs TRBV6-1 and TRBJ1-2, with 8 bases that match TRBD1. The CDR3 consists of 14 residues. V lost 4 bases and J lost 4; bases outside the gene matches: 5. Germline lookup yields CDR1 MNHNS and CDR2 SASEGT. CDR3: CASSAPGTGYGYTF. The CDR3 coding sequence is TGTGCCAGCAGTGCTCCCGGGACAGGCTATGGCTACACCTTC.